The clone carrying this TCR beta chain has only one observation. Its antigen is still unknown. Repertoires were generated with immunoSEQ multiplex PCR, while TCRdb's copy carries only in-frame clones and drops some. The data hold about 120,000 clones, with 80% to 90% observed a single time. The source of the sample is a study of T cell responses to AZD1222 COVID-19 vaccine. Broader study findings: CD4 TCRs associated with vaccination spanned spike, dominating at 160-218 and 743-854.

This CDR3 contains 12 residues. Looked up from germline, CDR1 is SQVTM and CDR2 is ANQGSEA. With 8 bases removed from V and 1 base from J, the gap between germline ends came to 11 bases. The sequences come from peripheral blood, collected on day 0 of AZD1222 vaccination. The genes are TRBV29-1 and TRBJ1-1, with a tentative D call TRBD1 (6 bases). The sequence was obtained from an adult in good health. The CDR3 DNA is TGCAGCCCACAGGGACCGAACACTGAAGCTTTCTTT. It codes for CSPQGPNTEAFF.